These 3 T cell receptor beta chains originate from one sample sequenced in a study of shared clonotypes between healthy human individuals. TCRdb keeps only in-frame clones here, not all; method: immunoSEQ multiplex PCR. The sample shows 85,000 to 100,000 clones, 68% of them seen only once. Sequencing was done on a sample of memory CD8+ T cells sorted from blood. The subset denotes: CD45RO+ cells pooled with CCR7-negative TemRA cells. The receptors shown here come from a man under 40 in good health.

J is TRBJ1-5 and V is TRBV19; unclear D gene. V shed 3 bases and J shed 0 bases, with 9 bases lying between them. Germline CDR1 LNHDA, CDR2 SQIVND (reference sequence). This CDR3 contains 15 residues. The CDR3, as DNA: TGTGCCAGTAGTATCACTGACTATAGCAATCAGCCCCAGCATTTT. Protein sequence: CASSITDYSNQPQHF.

The CDR3 sequence is CASSQDFGHPNTEAFF. CDR3 in DNA: TGCGCCAGCAGCCAAGATTTCGGACACCCGAACACTGAAGCTTTCTTT. This chain joins TRBV4-3 and TRBJ1-1, with a weak D call TRBD1 (5 bases). From germline, CDR1 is LGHNA and CDR2 YSLEER. The germline V and J ends were trimmed by 0 bases and 1 base, with 12 bases remaining between them. CDR3 size: 16 residues.

This clone was seen many times. The chain joins TRBV6-4 to TRBJ2-3, with TRBD1 matching 10 bases. This CDR3 is 14 amino acids long. Germline CDR1 and CDR2: MRHNA and SNTAGT. The junction had 0 bases not matched to a gene; V was cut back by 2 bases and J by 4 bases. The CDR3 reads CASSDGTGADTQYF. CDR3 nucleotide sequence: TGTGCCAGCAGTGACGGGACAGGGGCAGATACGCAGTATTTT.